These 29 T cell receptor beta chains came from one sample sequenced in a study of blood T cell repertoires in COVID-19. TCRdb's table, derived via immunoSEQ multiplex PCR, lists solely in-frame clones and lacks some. In the table there are 210,000 or so clones, under 90% of which are singletons. The material sequenced was PBMCs or T cells enriched from blood (not recorded which). Receptors originate from a woman aged 45-65 years who had been exposed to COVID-19.

With respect to this clone: Other DNA sequences within the sample encode an identical CDR3. This chain uses TRBV4-1 with TRBJ2-7; 8 nucleotides align to TRBD1. From germline, CDR1 is MGHRA and CDR2 YSYEKL. This CDR3 contains 15 residues. V lost 4 bases, J lost 4 bases, and 9 bases stayed unmatched. In DNA, the CDR3 is TGCGCCAGCAGCCCGACCGGGACAGGAACATACGAGCAGTACTTC. Translating it yields CASSPTGTGTYEQYF.

The rearrangement uses TRBV29-1 and TRBJ2-3; 13 nucleotides align to TRBD2. Germline-derived CDR1 and CDR2 are SQVTM and ANQGSEA. V lost 7 bases to trimming and J lost 3 bases; unmatched junction nucleotides: 4. The length of the CDR3 is 14 residues. DNA of the CDR3: TGCAGCGCCTTACTAGCGGGGGGGACAGATACGCAGTATTTT. It encodes CSALLAGGTDTQYF.

This clone was counted a single time. The chain joins TRBV27 to TRBJ1-4; the D is unclear. The CDR3 sequence is 16 residues long. In germline, CDR1 is MNHEY, CDR2 SMNVEV (reference sequence). The germline V and J ends were trimmed by 4 bases and 7 bases, with 19 bases remaining between them. The DNA for the CDR3 is TGTGCCAGCAGTTCCCTTTCCTTAGAGGGTTCTGAAAAACTGTTTTTT. It encodes CASSSLSLEGSEKLFF.

This rearrangement joins TRBV19 to TRBJ1-5; perhaps TRBD1 as D (6 bases). In germline, CDR1 is LNHDA, CDR2 SQIVND (reference sequence). V was cut by 10 bases and J by 6 bases, with 19 bases left in between. The CDR3 runs 14 residues. The CDR3: CATRRGSPGQPQHF. The CDR3 bases are TGTGCCACCCGTAGGGGGAGTCCAGGTCAGCCCCAGCATTTT.

This clone was counted only a few times. The gene calls are TRBV20-1 and TRBJ2-7, with D maybe TRBD1 (5 bases). Germline CDR1 and CDR2: DFQATT and SNEGSKA (reference sequence). The CDR3 spans 12 residues. V lost 3 bases and J 5 bases, leaving 11 bases between the germline ends. The CDR3 spells CSASLQDNEQYF. Here the CDR3 DNA reads TGCAGTGCTAGTCTGCAGGACAACGAGCAGTACTTC.

The CDR3 nucleotides are TGTGCCAGCAGTCCTACAGGGGGCCATTGGAACACTGAAGCTTTCTTT. As protein: CASSPTGGHWNTEAFF. J is TRBJ1-1 and V is TRBV27; 9 nucleotides agree with TRBD1. V lost 5 bases, J lost 1 base, and 8 bases stayed unmatched. Germline assignment: CDR1 MNHEY and CDR2 SMNVEV (reference sequence). The CDR3 sequence is 16 residues long.

A few counts support this clone. This sequence joins TRBV5-1 and TRBJ2-3; 8 bases map to TRBD2. Trimming removed 4 bases from V and 6 bases from J; junction bases left unmatched: 7. The germline V gene encodes CDR1 SGHRS and CDR2 YFSETQ. The CDR3 contains 14 residues. In nucleotides, the CDR3 is TGCGCCAGCAGCCCACCGGGGGGGTACGATACGCAGTATTTT. Translating gives CASSPPGGYDTQYF. Using reference TRBV5-1 and TRBJ2-3 for the parts outside the CDR3, the full variable domain is KAGVTQTPRYLIKTRGQQVTLSCSPISGHRSVSWYQQTPGQGLQFLFEYFSETQRNKGNFPGRFSGRQFSNSRSEMNVSTLELGDSALYLCASSPPGGYDTQYFGPGTRLTVL.

On this clone itself: At one end the junction does not follow the germline gene, possibly because of a read error. The V and J genes are TRBV6-1 and TRBJ2-3, with D perhaps matching TRBD1 (5 bases). Germline CDR1 and CDR2: MNHNS and SASEGT. The CDR3 is made up of 17 amino acids. This CDR3 reads CASREDLQGRSTDTQYF. DNA of the CDR3: TGTGCCAGCAGGGAAGACTTGCAGGGTAGGAGCACAGATACGCAGTATTTT.

The CDR3 DNA follows: TGTGCCAGCAGGGCGACGGGAATTAATGAAAAACTGTTTTTT. It specifies CASRATGINEKLFF. The rearrangement links TRBV6-5 to TRBJ1-4; the D is unclear. The CDR3 extends over 14 amino acids. The V gene's germline CDR1 is MNHEY and CDR2 SVGAGI. V dropped 6 bases and J dropped 4 bases, with 12 bases sitting between them.

This clone was seen only once. This chain uses TRBV5-4 with TRBJ2-4; TRBD1 aligns across 8 bases. Germline loops: CDR1 SGHNT, CDR2 YYREEE (reference sequence). J gave up 2 bases and V 0 bases, and 1 base lay outside the gene matches. The CDR3 covers 15 residues. CDR3 sequence: CASSLGTGTKNIQYF. In DNA form, the CDR3 reads TGTGCCAGCAGCTTGGGGACAGGGACCAAAAACATTCAGTACTTC.

The genes are TRBV19 and TRBJ2-2; possibly TRBD1 for D (5 bases). The germline gives CDR1 LNHDA, CDR2 SQIVND (reference sequence). The V and J ends lost 5 bases and 0 bases respectively, with 10 bases between them. CDR3 size: 15 residues. CDR3 protein: CASSRRAPNTGELFF. DNA of the CDR3: TGTGCCAGTAGTCGCAGGGCCCCGAACACCGGGGAGCTGTTTTTT.

V and J are TRBV27 and TRBJ2-7, with D unresolved. Between the trimmed V and J ends, which lost 0 bases and 0 bases, there was a span of 9 bases. Germline CDR1 and CDR2: MNHEY and SMNVEV (reference sequence). The CDR3 is 15 amino acids. In nucleotides, the CDR3 is TGTGCCAGCAGTTTATCGTCAGGTTTCTCCTACGAGCAGTACTTC. Translated: CASSLSSGFSYEQYF.

The chain has TRBV2 and TRBJ2-5; 12 positions match TRBD2. V dropped 10 bases and J dropped 5; count of bases not matched to a gene: 14. This CDR3 has 16 residues. Germline values: CDR1 SNHLY, CDR2 FYNNEI. In DNA form, the CDR3 reads TGTGCCATCGAGGTGCTAGCGGGGGGGCCTAGGGAGACCCAGTACTTC. Amino acids: CAIEVLAGGPRETQYF. Drawing the rest from reference TRBV2 and TRBJ2-5, the complete variable domain is EPEVTQTPSHQVTQMGQEVILRCVPISNHLYFYWYRQILGQKVEFLVSFYNNEISEKSEIFDDQFSVERPDGSNFTLKIRSTKLEDSAMYFCAIEVLAGGPRETQYFGPGTRLLVL.

The chain couples TRBV15 to TRBJ2-2; perhaps TRBD1 as D (6 bases). The CDR3 has 15 residues. Per germline, CDR1 LNHNV and CDR2 YYDKDF (reference sequence). The germline V and J ends were trimmed by 0 bases and 6 bases, with 11 bases remaining between them. The CDR3 protein is CATSREARGAGELFF. CDR3 nucleotides: TGTGCCACCAGCAGAGAAGCCAGGGGCGCCGGGGAGCTGTTTTTT.

This rearrangement joins TRBV15 to TRBJ2-5, with TRBD1 identical over 10 bases. CDR1 is LNHNV and CDR2 is YYDKDF in the germline V gene (reference sequence). Trimming at V came to 3 bases and at J to 5 bases, leaving 6 bases not matched to a gene. CDR3 size: 15 residues. This CDR3 reads CATSRGGTGEETQYF. The CDR3, as DNA: TGTGCCACCAGCAGGGGGGGGACAGGGGAGGAGACCCAGTACTTC.

The gene calls are TRBV6-2 or TRBV6-3 and TRBJ1-1; the D is unclear. V was shortened by 5 bases and J by 5 bases, with 12 bases between the two germline ends. CDR1 MNHEY and CDR2 SVGEGT come from the germline V gene. This CDR3 comprises 13 residues. The CDR3 protein is CASSPKLWTEAFF. The CDR3 nucleotides are TGTGCCAGCAGTCCCAAACTCTGGACTGAAGCTTTCTTT.

The CDR3 sequence: CASSNLGKQGSSYNSPLHF. The CDR3 nucleotides read TGTGCCAGCAGCAATCTGGGTAAACAGGGCAGCTCCTATAATTCACCCCTCCACTTT. The chain joins TRBV21-1 to TRBJ1-6; TRBD1 was called by the table and not checked on the DNA. TRBV21-1 is an annotated pseudogene. CDR3 length: 19 residues.

On this clone: The same CDR3 arises from other DNA sequences in this sample as well. The chain joins TRBV21-1 to TRBJ2-4; the table assigns TRBD1, which was not confirmed against the DNA. TRBV21-1 has pseudogene status. The CDR3 consists of 15 residues. For the CDR3, the DNA is TGTGCCAGCAGCAAAGGGGGCAGGGTCAAAAACATTCAGTACTTC. Its protein product is CASSKGGRVKNIQYF.

The gene calls are TRBV5-1 and TRBJ2-3, with TRBD2 identical over 8 bases. The V segment lost 1 base and the J segment 7 bases; nucleotides outside the gene matches: 11. The CDR3 spans 16 residues. Germline V lookup: CDR1 SGHRS, CDR2 YFSETQ. CDR3 bases: TGCGCCAGCAGCTTGCGCGGGGGGCCCGGAGGAAATACGCAGTATTTT. As protein: CASSLRGGPGGNTQYF.

The chain has TRBV4-2 and TRBJ2-2, with D possibly TRBD1 on 6 matching bases. This CDR3 is built from 18 residues. Germline V CDR1 and CDR2: LGHNA, YNFKEQ. Trimming removed 0 bases at V and 0 bases at J, with 14 bases between. The DNA for the CDR3 is TGTGCCAGCAGCCAAGATTTAAGGGGGTCTGCGAACACCGGGGAGCTGTTTTTT. Its protein product is CASSQDLRGSANTGELFF.

The CDR3 is CASSKRGGDSPLHF. CDR3 DNA: TGTGCCAGCAGCAAGAGGGGAGGTGACTCACCCCTCCACTTT. The chain links TRBV9 to TRBJ1-6; tentatively, D is TRBD1 (5 bases). Trimming left V 4 bases short and J 10 bases short, with 15 bases between. In germline, CDR1 is SGDLS, CDR2 YYNGEE. This CDR3 has 14 amino acids.

This clone appeared once. This sequence joins TRBV5-6 and TRBJ1-2, with unresolved D. CDR3 length: 13 amino acids. Between the trimmed V and J ends, which lost 2 bases and 7 bases, there was a span of 12 bases. CDR1 and CDR2 from the germline V gene are SGHDT and YYEEEE. In DNA, the CDR3 is TGTGCCAGCAGCTTAAAATCCCGGTCTGGCTACACCTTC. Encoded protein: CASSLKSRSGYTF. Full variable domain (rest looked up from reference TRBV5-6 and TRBJ1-2): DAGVTQSPTHLIKTRGQQVTLRCSPKSGHDTVSWYQQALGQGPQFIFQYYEEEERQRGNFPDRFSGHQFPNYSSELNVNALLLGDSALYLCASSLKSRSGYTFGSGTRLTVV.

The chain links TRBV3-1 (or the pseudogene TRBV3-2) to TRBJ2-3; weak D call: TRBD2 (5 bases). CDR1 is LGHDT, CDR2 YNNKEL, per germline (reference sequence). The CDR3 extends over 16 amino acids. The V and J ends lost 4 bases and 5 bases respectively, with 19 bases between them. CDR3 sequence (DNA): TGTGCCAGCAGCCGAACCCCTAGCACACCCGGAGATACGCAGTATTTT. Translating gives CASSRTPSTPGDTQYF.

V usage is TRBV28 and J usage is TRBJ2-5, with 7 bases fitting TRBD2. J was trimmed by 5 bases and V by 6 bases; bases with no gene match: 6. The CDR3 length is 13 residues. Germline V lookup: CDR1 MDHEN, CDR2 SYDVKM. CDR3 amino acids: CASRQLARETQYF. The CDR3 DNA follows: TGTGCCAGCAGGCAACTAGCGAGGGAGACCCAGTACTTC. The complete variable domain, with remaining parts taken from reference TRBV28 and TRBJ2-5, reads DVKVTQSSRYLVKRTGEKVFLECVQDMDHENMFWYRQDPGLGLRLIYFSYDVKMKEKGDIPEGYSVSREKKERFSLILESASTNQTSMYLCASRQLARETQYFGPGTRLLVL.

The table lists this clone with a count of one. The chain joins TRBV6-5 to TRBJ1-1; the D gene is possibly TRBD1 (5 bases). The germline V gene has CDR1 MNHEY and CDR2 SVGAGI. The CDR3 spans 14 residues. V lost 6 bases to trimming and J lost 4 bases, with 15 bases between them. CDR3 in amino acids: CASSPVGGGTEAFF. The CDR3 DNA reads TGTGCCAGCAGCCCCGTGGGGGGTGGCACTGAAGCTTTCTTT.

The chain employs TRBV6-5 and TRBJ2-1; 7 bases are shared with TRBD2. The CDR3 contains 15 residues. V trimming: 8 bases; J trimming: 4 bases; junction bases outside the gene matches: 11. In germline, CDR1 is MNHEY, CDR2 SVGAGI. The CDR3 loop is CASHSAASGYNEQFF. The CDR3 nucleotides read TGTGCCAGCCATTCCGCGGCTAGCGGTTACAATGAGCAGTTCTTC.

This chain connects TRBV4-3 to TRBJ1-2; 8 nucleotides line up with TRBD1. Germline values: CDR1 LGHNA, CDR2 YSLEER. The junction had 7 bases not matched to a gene; V was cut back by 0 bases and J by 4 bases. The CDR3 consists of 16 residues. CDR3 region: CASSQDSQGAAYGYTF. DNA for the CDR3: TGCGCCAGCAGCCAAGATTCTCAGGGGGCTGCCTATGGCTACACCTTC.

The chain couples TRBV11-3 to TRBJ2-2; tentative D call: TRBD1 (6 bases). CDR1 is SGHNT, CDR2 YENEEA, per germline. Trimming removed 6 bases from V and 5 bases from J, with 13 bases in between. The CDR3 loop spans 14 amino acids. The CDR3 here is CASSSGVGTGELFF. CDR3 coding DNA: TGTGCCAGCAGTTCAGGGGTGGGAACCGGGGAGCTGTTTTTT.

This chain links TRBV11-2 with TRBJ1-1, with D maybe TRBD1 (6 bases). Germline V gives CDR1 SGHAT, CDR2 FQNNGV. V was trimmed by 6 bases and J by 8 bases, leaving 16 bases between them. The CDR3 covers 13 residues. Written as DNA, the CDR3 is TGTGCCAGCAGGACAGGCTGGGTCGCGGAAGCTTTCTTT. It yields the protein CASRTGWVAEAFF.